This T cell receptor beta chain was profiled in a study of T cells in Graves' hyperthyroidism and ophthalmopathy. Amplification targeted TCR beta CDR3 regions from RNA transcripts. HTBI primers drove first-round RT-PCR of the TCR CDR3. Each CDR3 protein gets one entry after TCRdb re-called the multiplex PCR reads with MiXCR. The sample has 500,000 to 650,000 distinct CDR3 sequences; 20% are singletons. Trimming removed 4 bases at V and 5 bases at J, with 13 bases between. The CDR3 length is 13 residues. The germline gives CDR1 SGHRS, CDR2 YFSETQ. Diagnosis rested on symptoms, serum thyroxine and TRAb, thyroid ultrasound, and orbital computed tomography.

The specimen was blood. The source of this sequence is a man aged 40-49 years with Graves' ophthalmopathy. The chain links TRBV5-1 to TRBJ2-7; tentative D call: TRBD1 (6 bases). The DNA for the CDR3 is TGCGCCAGCAGCCCACAGGGCCCCGACGAGCAGTACTTC. Amino acids: CASSPQGPDEQYF.